This T cell receptor beta chain was sequenced in a study of tumor and adjacent non-tumor tissue in lung cancer. No cell sorting was done before RNA was extracted from the tissue. The normal lung tissue was taken more than 3 cm from the tumor edge. This clonotype was seen many times. V gave up 5 bases and J gave up 7 bases; unmatched junction bases: 4. The CDR3 is made up of 13 amino acids. Germline V gene sequence: CDR1 MDHEN, CDR2 SYDVKM. A modified ARM-PCR protocol with three rounds of nested PCR amplified TCRbeta. TCRdb called the multiplex PCR reads again in MiXCR, with one record for every CDR3 protein. The table has 90,000 to 100,000 distinct CDR3 sequences, less than 85% seen once.

Sequencing input: distant non-tumor lung tissue. The chain is built from TRBV28 and TRBJ2-4, with 8 bases that match TRBD1. This clonotype was sampled from a man aged 60 to 75 with small cell lung cancer. The CDR3: CASSTGQGNIQYF. In DNA form, the CDR3 reads TGTGCCAGCAGTACCGGACAGGGTAACATTCAGTACTTC.